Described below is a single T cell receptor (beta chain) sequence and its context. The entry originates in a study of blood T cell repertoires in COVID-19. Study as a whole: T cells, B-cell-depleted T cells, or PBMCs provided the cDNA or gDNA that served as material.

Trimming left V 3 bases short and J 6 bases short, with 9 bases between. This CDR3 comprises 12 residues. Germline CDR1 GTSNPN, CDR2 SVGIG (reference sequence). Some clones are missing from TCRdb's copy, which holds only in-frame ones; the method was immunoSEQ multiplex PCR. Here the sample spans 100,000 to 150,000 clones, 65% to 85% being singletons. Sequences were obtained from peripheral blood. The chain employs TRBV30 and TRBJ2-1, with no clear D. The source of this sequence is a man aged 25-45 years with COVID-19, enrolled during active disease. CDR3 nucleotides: TGTGCCTGGAGCTCGGAGTTCAATGAGCAGTTCTTC. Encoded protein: CAWSSEFNEQFF.